This T cell receptor (beta chain) was profiled in a study of T cells in women clearing cervical HPV infection. Turning to this clone: The CDR3 end is not reached by the read, which stops 3 residues before it; the germline J gene fills it in.

Germline V gene lookup returns CDR1 SGHRS and CDR2 YFSETQ. This CDR3 comprises 19 residues. J was trimmed by 6 bases and V by 0 bases; bases with no gene match: 14. TCRdb keeps only in-frame clones here, not all; method: immunoSEQ multiplex PCR. The listing records 12,000 or so clones. This chain links TRBV5-1 with TRBJ2-1, with TRBD2 identical over 11 bases. The sequenced sample was blood buffy coat. The sequence was collected from a woman between 18 and 70 years old with a cervical HPV16 infection that either progressed to CIN3+ or cleared (not recorded which). The DNA read from the CDR3 is TGCGCCAGCAGCTTGGGGGCTAGCGGGGGGCATTCCCGGGCCAATGAG. Translation gives CASSLGASGGHSRANE. The CDR3 in its entirety is CASSLGASGGHSRANEQFF. Filled out from reference TRBV5-1 and TRBJ2-1, the complete variable domain reads KAGVTQTPRYLIKTRGQQVTLSCSPISGHRSVSWYQQTPGQGLQFLFEYFSETQRNKGNFPGRFSGRQFSNSRSEMNVSTLELGDSALYLCASSLGASGGHSRANEQFFGPGTRLTVL.